Shown below are 23 T cell receptor beta chains from a single sample sequenced in a study of blood T cell repertoires in COVID-19. Only in-frame clones appear in the TCRdb table, and some are missing; sequencing was by immunoSEQ multiplex PCR. The sample records under 350,000 clones, 75% to 95% being singletons. The sample was peripheral blood. These receptor sequences come from a woman in her twenties or thirties with COVID-19, enrolled during active disease.

The V call is TRBV27, the J call TRBJ1-5; weak D call: TRBD1 (5 bases). This CDR3 has 16 residues. The V and J ends lost 8 bases and 6 bases respectively, with 23 bases between them. Per the germline V gene, CDR1 is MNHEY and CDR2 is SMNVEV (reference sequence). The CDR3 bases are TGTGCCAGCGCAAATGGCCGGGGGGGGGTTGGTCAGCCCCAGCATTTT. It specifies CASANGRGGVGQPQHF.

The chain is built from TRBV2 and TRBJ1-5; TRBD1 agrees at 8 bases. With V trimmed by 6 bases and J by 4 bases, 14 bases remained unmatched. CDR1 and CDR2 (germline): SNHLY, FYNNEI. The CDR3 contains 17 residues. CDR3 amino acids: CASSPISGQGANQPQHF. As DNA, the CDR3 is TGTGCCAGCAGCCCTATTTCAGGACAGGGAGCAAATCAGCCCCAGCATTTT.

The CDR3 nucleotides are TGCGCCAGCAGCTTGGCCATCAAACAGGGCTCCTCTGGCTACACCTTC. This encodes CASSLAIKQGSSGYTF. This sequence joins TRBV5-1 and TRBJ1-2; D perhaps matches TRBD1 (6 bases). The CDR3 length is 16 residues. In germline, CDR1 is SGHRS, CDR2 YFSETQ. V was shortened by 0 bases and J by 7 bases, with 19 bases between the two germline ends. The full variable domain, completed using reference TRBV5-1 and TRBJ1-2, is KAGVTQTPRYLIKTRGQQVTLSCSPISGHRSVSWYQQTPGQGLQFLFEYFSETQRNKGNFPGRFSGRQFSNSRSEMNVSTLELGDSALYLCASSLAIKQGSSGYTFGSGTRLTVV.

V usage is TRBV27 and J usage is TRBJ1-2, with a weak D call TRBD1 (6 bases). CDR1 MNHEY and CDR2 SMNVEV come from the germline V gene (reference sequence). The V end lost 4 bases, the J end lost 6 bases, and 9 bases lay between the germline ends. The CDR3 is 12 residues long. The CDR3 reads CASSSKGDGYTF. The CDR3 DNA sequence: TGTGCCAGCAGTTCAAAGGGGGATGGCTACACCTTC.

DNA of the CDR3: TGCGCCAGCAGCTTTACGGGACAGAATCACAATGAGCAGTTCTTC. Translated, it gives CASSFTGQNHNEQFF. The V call is TRBV5-1, the J call TRBJ2-1; 7 nucleotides align to TRBD1. The CDR3 consists of 15 residues. Germline CDR1 SGHRS, CDR2 YFSETQ. The V and J ends lost 2 bases and 5 bases, in that order; junction bases with no gene match: 7. Variable domain in full (rest from reference TRBV5-1 and TRBJ2-1): KAGVTQTPRYLIKTRGQQVTLSCSPISGHRSVSWYQQTPGQGLQFLFEYFSETQRNKGNFPGRFSGRQFSNSRSEMNVSTLELGDSALYLCASSFTGQNHNEQFFGPGTRLTVL.

The chain links TRBV5-1 to TRBJ2-7, with a possible D match to TRBD1 (6 bases). Germline V CDR1 and CDR2: SGHRS, YFSETQ. The CDR3 extends over 12 amino acids. V lost 7 bases to trimming and J lost 3 bases, with 11 bases between them. The CDR3 protein is CASSRDNYEQYF. CDR3 nucleotide sequence: TGCGCCAGCTCCCGGGACAACTACGAGCAGTACTTC. The variable domain in full, with the rest retrieved from reference TRBV5-1 and TRBJ2-7, is KAGVTQTPRYLIKTRGQQVTLSCSPISGHRSVSWYQQTPGQGLQFLFEYFSETQRNKGNFPGRFSGRQFSNSRSEMNVSTLELGDSALYLCASSRDNYEQYFGPGTRLTVT.

The V and J genes are TRBV28 and TRBJ2-1, with D perhaps TRBD2 (5 bases). CDR1 and CDR2 (germline): MDHEN, SYDVKM. This CDR3 is 16 amino acids long. V was shortened by 8 bases and J by 0 bases, with 17 bases between the two germline ends. CDR3 loop: CASGSPQRSSYNEQFF. CDR3 DNA sequence: TGTGCCAGCGGGTCCCCTCAGCGGAGCTCCTACAATGAGCAGTTCTTC.

This chain joins TRBV7-9 and TRBJ1-3, with D unresolved. V lost 3 bases and J lost 0, with 9 bases in between. The CDR3 sequence is 15 residues long. Looked up from germline, CDR1 is SEHNR and CDR2 is FQNEAQ (reference sequence). The CDR3 protein is CASSFPEISGNTIYF. The CDR3, as DNA: TGTGCCAGCAGCTTTCCAGAAATCTCTGGAAACACCATATATTTT.

The genes are TRBV5-1 and TRBJ2-3; 7 bases map to TRBD2. Trimming at V came to 4 bases and at J to 1 base, leaving 6 bases not matched to a gene. Germline CDR1 reads SGHRS; CDR2 reads YFSETQ. This CDR3 has 15 amino acids. In DNA, the CDR3 is TGCGCCAGCAGCAGGCTAGCGGAACGCACAGATACGCAGTATTTT. Its protein is CASSRLAERTDTQYF.

The chain combines TRBV6-2 or TRBV6-3 with TRBJ1-3, with 8 bases aligning to TRBD1. The CDR3 is 18 amino acids. The V gene's germline CDR1 is MNHEY and CDR2 SVGEGT. With 2 bases clipped from V and 3 bases from J, the junction kept 12 bases outside the gene matches. CDR3 residues: CASSYPFAPTGGGNTIYF. CDR3 in DNA: TGTGCCAGCAGTTACCCATTCGCCCCCACAGGGGGTGGAAACACCATATATTTT.

The V gene is TRBV24-1, the J gene TRBJ2-1, with 8 bases lining up with TRBD1. Germline V gene lookup returns CDR1 KGHDR and CDR2 SFDVKD. CDR3 length equals 18 residues. V shed 4 bases, J shed 7 bases, and the junction held 17 bases outside the gene matches. In nucleotides, the CDR3 is TGTGCCACCAGTGACCCCCTCGCGCGCAGGGGGCTCAGAAATGAGCAGTTCTTC. This encodes CATSDPLARRGLRNEQFF.

The genes are TRBV10-2 and TRBJ2-1; D is unclear. Germline CDR1 reads WSHSY; CDR2 reads SAAADI. This CDR3 region has 13 residues. Trimming shortened V by 7 bases and J by 3 bases, and 10 bases separated the two germline ends. In DNA form, the CDR3 reads TGCGCCAGCACAGAGAGCGACTACAATGAGCAGTTCTTC. It codes for CASTESDYNEQFF.

The V gene is TRBV10-3, the J gene TRBJ1-1, with 9 bases aligning to TRBD1. V lost 6 bases and J lost 4; bases outside the gene matches: 3. Germline V gene lookup returns CDR1 ENHRY and CDR2 SYGVKD. The CDR3 consists of 13 residues. The CDR3, as DNA: TGTGCCATCAGGGAGACAGGGGGCACTGAAGCTTTCTTT. Amino acids: CAIRETGGTEAFF.

This chain links TRBV5-4 with TRBJ2-1; 7 bases are a match to TRBD2. Germline CDR1 reads SGHNT; CDR2 reads YYREEE (reference sequence). With V trimmed by 2 bases and J by 0 bases, 5 bases remained unmatched. This CDR3 is built from 16 residues. CDR3 in amino acids: CASSFRLAGSYNEQFF. The CDR3 bases are TGTGCCAGCAGCTTTAGACTAGCCGGCTCCTACAATGAGCAGTTCTTC.

CDR3 in amino acids: CSVTGGETNTIYF. DNA of the CDR3: TGCAGCGTTACAGGGGGCGAGACCAACACCATATATTTT. The chain links TRBV29-1 to TRBJ1-3, with 9 bases matching TRBD1. This CDR3 comprises 13 residues. V was clipped by 5 bases and J by 7 bases; unmatched bases: 6. Per the germline V gene, CDR1 is SQVTM and CDR2 is ANQGSEA. Complete variable domain (other parts from reference TRBV29-1 and TRBJ1-3): SAVISQKPSRDICQRGTSLTIQCQVDSQVTMMFWYRQQPGQSLTLIATANQGSEATYESGFVIDKFPISRPNLTFSTLTVSNMSPEDSSIYLCSVTGGETNTIYFGEGSWLTVV.

The V gene is TRBV9, the J gene TRBJ2-3, with 10 bases that match TRBD2. Trimming cost V 0 bases and J 0 bases; bases outside gene matches: 1. The length of the CDR3 is 16 residues. From germline, CDR1 is SGDLS and CDR2 YYNGEE. The CDR3 DNA follows: TGTGCCAGCAGCGTAGATAGCGGGAGGAGCACAGATACGCAGTATTTT. As protein: CASSVDSGRSTDTQYF.

The chain has TRBV2 and TRBJ2-3; 9 bases are a match to TRBD1. The CDR3 runs 14 residues. V lost 4 bases to trimming and J lost 4 bases; unmatched junction nucleotides: 3. Germline values: CDR1 SNHLY, CDR2 FYNNEI. CDR3 region: CASSGTGVADTQYF. Here the CDR3 DNA reads TGTGCCAGCAGTGGGACAGGGGTAGCAGATACGCAGTATTTT.

In DNA, the CDR3 is TGTGCCACCACAGGGGAAAACTATGGCTACACCTTC. It specifies CATTGENYGYTF. The V gene is TRBV28, the J gene TRBJ1-2, with 7 bases identical to TRBD1. Germline CDR1 and CDR2: MDHEN and SYDVKM. The CDR3 runs to 12 residues. Trimming removed 10 bases from V and 2 bases from J; junction bases left unmatched: 4.

The gene calls are TRBV28 and TRBJ1-3, with D hard to call. The germline V gene encodes CDR1 MDHEN and CDR2 SYDVKM. The ends were cut back, 0 bases at V and 0 bases at J, with 12 bases in the middle. The CDR3 runs 17 residues. This CDR3 is CASSLWAQAISGNTIYF. CDR3 sequence (DNA): TGTGCCAGCAGTTTATGGGCGCAGGCAATCTCTGGAAACACCATATATTTT.

V is TRBV24-1 and J is TRBJ1-3; D remains unclear. The V and J ends lost 9 bases and 4 bases respectively, with 6 bases between them. Germline lookup yields CDR1 KGHDR and CDR2 SFDVKD. The CDR3 length is 11 residues. The CDR3 nucleotides are TGTGCCACCTCGCGGGGAAACACCATATATTTT. Protein sequence: CATSRGNTIYF.

CDR3 sequence (DNA): TGCGCCAGGATGTGGGGCGGGACCTACGAGCAGTACTTC. Its protein is CARMWGGTYEQYF. The chain is built from TRBV23-1 and TRBJ2-7; D is perhaps TRBD2 (6 bases). TRBV23-1 belongs to the ORF category, with a function that is uncertain. V lost 9 bases to trimming and J lost 2 bases, with 14 bases between them. The CDR3 sequence is 13 residues long.

The chain uses TRBV28 and TRBJ2-7, with D possibly TRBD2 on 5 matching bases. This CDR3 has 16 amino acids. Germline loops: CDR1 MDHEN, CDR2 SYDVKM. V dropped 4 bases and J dropped 2 bases, with 18 bases sitting between them. For the CDR3, the DNA is TGTGCCAGCAGTTCCCCGGGGAAAAAACTTACCTACGAGCAGTACTTC. Translation gives CASSSPGKKLTYEQYF.

The J gene is TRBJ2-1, the V gene TRBV27; the match to TRBD2 covers 10 bases. With V trimmed by 3 bases and J by 12 bases, 8 bases remained unmatched. Looked up from germline, CDR1 is MNHEY and CDR2 is SMNVEV (reference sequence). The CDR3 is 14 residues long. The CDR3 region is CASSFRTSGVGQFF. CDR3 nucleotides: TGTGCCAGCAGTTTCCGGACTAGCGGCGTGGGGCAGTTCTTC.